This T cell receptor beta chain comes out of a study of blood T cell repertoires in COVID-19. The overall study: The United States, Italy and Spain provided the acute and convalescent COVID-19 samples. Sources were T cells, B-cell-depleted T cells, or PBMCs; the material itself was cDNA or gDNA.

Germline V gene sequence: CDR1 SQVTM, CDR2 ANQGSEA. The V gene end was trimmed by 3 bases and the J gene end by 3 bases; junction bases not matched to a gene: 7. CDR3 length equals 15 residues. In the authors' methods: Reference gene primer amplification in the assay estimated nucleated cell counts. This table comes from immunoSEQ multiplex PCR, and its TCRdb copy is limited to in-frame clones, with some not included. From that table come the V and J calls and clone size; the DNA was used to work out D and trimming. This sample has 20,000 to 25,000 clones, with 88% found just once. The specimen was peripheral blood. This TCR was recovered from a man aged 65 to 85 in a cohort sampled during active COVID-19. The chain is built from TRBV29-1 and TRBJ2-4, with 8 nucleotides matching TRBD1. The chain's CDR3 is CSVEAGGAGKNIQYF. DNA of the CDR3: TGCAGCGTTGAGGCAGGGGGCGCCGGCAAAAACATTCAGTACTTC.